This TCR beta chain is drawn from a study of blood T cell repertoires in COVID-19. Study details: COVID-19 samples from acute and convalescent phases originated in the United States, Italy and Spain. In each case, the material was cDNA or gDNA derived from T cells, B-cell-depleted T cells, or PBMCs.

This clone has only one observation. Germline V gene lookup returns CDR1 GTSNPN and CDR2 SVGIG (reference sequence). Trimming cost V 5 bases and J 6 bases; bases outside gene matches: 12. The CDR3 is 14 amino acids. In the original workflow: Reference gene primer amplification yielded estimated nucleated cell counts. The assay was immunoSEQ multiplex PCR, and TCRdb's table has in-frame clones only and misses some. The V and J calls and the clone size are those of that table, but D and trimming were determined from the DNA. The sample consists of around 200,000 clones, about 89% of them appearing once.

V usage is TRBV30 and J usage is TRBJ1-2; 7 bases are a match to TRBD1. The receptor comes from a man aged 40-55 years with active or convalescent COVID-19. The specimen sequenced was peripheral blood. The CDR3 nucleotides read TGTGCCTGGTATAGACCGGACAGGAGTAATGGCTACACCTTC. Amino acid sequence: CAWYRPDRSNGYTF.